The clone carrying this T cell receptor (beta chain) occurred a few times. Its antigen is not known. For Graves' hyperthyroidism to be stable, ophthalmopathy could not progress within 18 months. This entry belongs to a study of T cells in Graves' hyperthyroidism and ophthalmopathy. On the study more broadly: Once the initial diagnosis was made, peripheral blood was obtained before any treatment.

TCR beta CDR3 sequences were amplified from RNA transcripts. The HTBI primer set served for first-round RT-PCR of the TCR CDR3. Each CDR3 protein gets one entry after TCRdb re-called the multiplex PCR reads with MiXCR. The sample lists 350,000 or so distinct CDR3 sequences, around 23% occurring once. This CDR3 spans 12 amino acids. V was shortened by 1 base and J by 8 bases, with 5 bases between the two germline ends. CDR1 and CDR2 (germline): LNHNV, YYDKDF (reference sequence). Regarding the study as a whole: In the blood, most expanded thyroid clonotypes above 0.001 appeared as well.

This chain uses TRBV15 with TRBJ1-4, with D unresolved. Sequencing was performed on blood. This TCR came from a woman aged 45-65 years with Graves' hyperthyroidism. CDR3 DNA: TGTGCCACCAGCAGAGTCGACGAAAAACTGTTTTTT. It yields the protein CATSRVDEKLFF.